A selection of T cell receptor beta chains follows, all from one sample in a study of blood T cells in healthy people across ages. TCRdb independently ran MiXCR on the 5' RACE reads; one entry per CDR3 protein. The sample includes about 1.4 million distinct CDR3 sequences, around 59% of them seen just once. The source material was blood. These receptors all stem from a man aged 18 to 29 in good health. CDR3s include the opening cysteine and the closing phenylalanine or tryptophan.

J gene: TRBJ2-7; V gene: TRBV20-1; CDR3 protein: CSARNERNVYEQYF
J gene: TRBJ2-3; V gene: TRBV7-2; CDR3 protein: CASSLSSGGALTDTQYF
J gene: TRBJ2-7; V gene: TRBV7-8; CDR3 protein: CASSLAPESYEQYF
J gene: TRBJ2-3; V gene: TRBV2; CDR3 protein: CASDRSTDTQYF
J gene: TRBJ2-1; V gene: TRBV10-3; CDR3 protein: CAISALAGEDEQFF
J gene: TRBJ2-3; V gene: TRBV11-2; CDR3 protein: CASSSLGTGGTDTQYF
J gene: TRBJ2-5; V gene: TRBV5-1; CDR3 protein: CASSSHRFDEQYF
J gene: TRBJ2-1; V gene: TRBV5-1; CDR3 protein: CASSLDPYNEQFF
J gene: TRBJ2-1; V gene: TRBV27; CDR3 protein: CASSKAGGVNEQFF
J gene: TRBJ2-1; V gene: TRBV12-3/TRBV12-4; CDR3 protein: CASSLGTNYNEQFF
J gene: TRBJ2-6; V gene: TRBV20-1; CDR3 protein: CSARKGAGANVLTF
J gene: TRBJ2-5; V gene: TRBV7-2; CDR3 protein: CASSRGGSETQYF
J gene: TRBJ2-5; V gene: TRBV7-2; CDR3 protein: CASSLPRARQETQYF
J gene: .; V gene: TRBV27; CDR3 protein: CASSLSPQLTAYEQYF
J gene: TRBJ2-7; V gene: TRBV27; CDR3 protein: CASSFGLAGKEQYF
J gene: TRBJ2-3; V gene: TRBV7-6; CDR3 protein: CASSILAASTDTQYF
J gene: TRBJ1-6; V gene: TRBV25-1; CDR3 protein: CASSEGQGVDSPLHF
J gene: TRBJ2-1; V gene: TRBV10-2; CDR3 protein: CASSALADYNEQFF
J gene: TRBJ1-2; V gene: TRBV21-1; CDR3 protein: CASQGEQGSYGYTF
J gene: TRBJ1-1; V gene: TRBV4-2; CDR3 protein: CASSQEPGMRAEAFF
J gene: .; V gene: TRBV7-9; CDR3 protein: CASSMSSYNEQYF
J gene: TRBJ1-2; V gene: TRBV25-1; CDR3 protein: CASSAPANYGYTF
J gene: TRBJ2-3; V gene: TRBV7-2; CDR3 protein: CASSLGAGGDPDTQYF
J gene: .; V gene: TRBV5-1; CDR3 protein: CASSLDQGAPMGEQYF
J gene: .; V gene: TRBV29-1; CDR3 protein: CSVEPSRGAPNEQYF
J gene: TRBJ2-7; V gene: TRBV6-6; CDR3 protein: CASSYGYRGGDYEQYF
J gene: TRBJ2-5; V gene: TRBV5-1; CDR3 protein: CASGGGTDKETQYF
J gene: TRBJ2-4; V gene: TRBV20-1; CDR3 protein: CSASGLAEIIAKNIQYF
J gene: TRBJ1-2; V gene: TRBV6-1; CDR3 protein: CASSDGGHYYGYTF
J gene: TRBJ1-2; V gene: TRBV6-5; CDR3 protein: CASSSLRKEGYGYTF
J gene: TRBJ2-5; V gene: TRBV7-2; CDR3 protein: CASSLEWAGQETQYF
J gene: TRBJ2-1; V gene: TRBV3-1; CDR3 protein: CASSRGQGHNEQFF
J gene: TRBJ2-1; V gene: TRBV7-9; CDR3 protein: CASSLSGSSAYEQFF
J gene: TRBJ2-7; V gene: TRBV4-3; CDR3 protein: CASSPSPGDQNSYEQYF
J gene: TRBJ1-2; V gene: TRBV28; CDR3 protein: CASSLTPYGYTF
J gene: TRBJ2-3; V gene: TRBV28; CDR3 protein: CASRFRTLSDTQYF
J gene: TRBJ2-1; V gene: TRBV27; CDR3 protein: CASSLWLADEQFF
J gene: TRBJ2-7; V gene: TRBV7-2; CDR3 protein: CASSSEYRGSYEQYF
J gene: TRBJ2-1; V gene: TRBV10-3; CDR3 protein: CAISEQSNEQFF
J gene: TRBJ2-1; V gene: TRBV14; CDR3 protein: CASSQGPGGSYNEQFF